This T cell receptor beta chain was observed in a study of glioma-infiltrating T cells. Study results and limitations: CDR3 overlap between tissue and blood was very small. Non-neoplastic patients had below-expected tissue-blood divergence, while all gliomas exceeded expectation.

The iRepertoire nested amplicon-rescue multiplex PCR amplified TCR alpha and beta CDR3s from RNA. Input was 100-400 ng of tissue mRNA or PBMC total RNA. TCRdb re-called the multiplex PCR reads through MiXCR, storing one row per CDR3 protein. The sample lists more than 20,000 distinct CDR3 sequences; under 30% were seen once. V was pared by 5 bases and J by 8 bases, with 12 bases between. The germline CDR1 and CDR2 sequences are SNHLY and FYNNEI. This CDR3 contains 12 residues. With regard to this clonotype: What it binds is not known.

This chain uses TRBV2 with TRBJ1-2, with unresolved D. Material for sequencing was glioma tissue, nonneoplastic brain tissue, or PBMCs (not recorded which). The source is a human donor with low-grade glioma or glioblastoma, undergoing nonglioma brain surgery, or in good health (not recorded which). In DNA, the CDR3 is TGTGCCAGCAGTTCTGGCAGAAAGGGCTACACCTTC. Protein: CASSSGRKGYTF.